This TCR beta chain was sequenced for a study of CD8 T cells in Susac syndrome. The T cells that were sequenced for TCR beta were CD8+ and CD4+ cells from blood. The TEMRA cells underwent FACS enrichment, while the CD8+ and CD4+ T cells underwent negative isolation. With V trimmed by 5 bases and J by 5 bases, 7 bases remained unmatched. The CDR3 has 14 residues. RNA in amounts of about 0.45 to 1 ug was reverse transcribed with random hexamers. From the immunoSEQ multiplex PCR reads, TCRdb called clonotypes with MiXCR, one entry per CDR3 protein. The sample records around 90,000 distinct CDR3 sequences, about 95% being singletons.

The clonotype comes from a human donor with Susac syndrome. Sequenced material: CD8+ T cells from PBMCs. V is TRBV12-3 or TRBV12-4 and J is TRBJ2-7; 9 bases line up with TRBD1. Written as DNA, the CDR3 is TGTGCCAGCAGTCCCGGGACAGGGTTCAACGAGCAGTACTTC. This sequence encodes CASSPGTGFNEQYF.